The next 30 T cell receptor beta chains were all read from a single sample in a study of OX40 agonist ivuxolimab in advanced cancers. The table came from immunoSEQ multiplex PCR; TCRdb's copy has only in-frame clones and leaves some out. The sample shows 45,000 to 75,000 clones, about 76% of them seen only once. Sequencing was performed on CD4+ or CD8+ T cells sorted from blood, taken in a trial of the OX40 agonist ivuxolimab. Every receptor here comes from an adult with an advanced solid tumor such as melanoma, head and neck, liver or kidney cancer.

The genes are TRBV5-1 and TRBJ2-7; maybe TRBD1 (5 bases). Germline values: CDR1 SGHRS, CDR2 YFSETQ. With 4 bases removed from V and 6 bases from J, the gap between germline ends came to 17 bases. There are 14 residues in the CDR3. CDR3 in DNA: TGCGCCAGCAGCCGAAGGGGTCCTCTCGGCGAGCAGTACTTC. Translating gives CASSRRGPLGEQYF.

The V call is TRBV14, the J call TRBJ2-2; TRBD1 matches 12 bases. The ends lost 5 bases at V and 6 bases at J; junction bases unmatched: 4. The V gene's germline CDR1 is SGHDN and CDR2 FVKESK. The CDR3 sequence is 15 residues long. CDR3 sequence reads: CASSWGQGAAGELFF. As DNA, the CDR3 is TGTGCCAGCAGCTGGGGACAGGGGGCAGCCGGGGAGCTGTTTTTT.

The chain is built from TRBV30 and TRBJ1-2, with TRBD1 identical over 8 bases. From germline, CDR1 is GTSNPN and CDR2 SVGIG (reference sequence). The CDR3 has 13 residues. The ends lost 3 bases at V and 7 bases at J; junction bases unmatched: 7. This CDR3 reads CAWRTKTGAGYTF. The CDR3 DNA reads as TGTGCCTGGAGAACGAAGACAGGGGCTGGCTACACCTTC.

The chain combines TRBV1 with TRBJ1-1. TRBV1 is shown as a pseudogene. The CDR3 runs 15 residues. CDR3 sequence reads: CTSSPKLEGNTEAFF. The CDR3 coding sequence is TGCACCAGCAGCCCCAAGCTCGAGGGGAACACTGAAGCTTTCTTT.

The J gene is TRBJ2-1, the V gene TRBV10-3; 10 bases map to TRBD1. Losses at the gene ends were 1 base for V and 9 bases for J; bases not matched to a gene: 6. CDR3 length: 15 amino acids. The germline V gene encodes CDR1 ENHRY and CDR2 SYGVKD. In DNA, the CDR3 is TGTGCCATCAGTGAGTTGGGACAGGGGTCTAGTGAGCAGTTCTTC. It translates to CAISELGQGSSEQFF.

The chain uses TRBV7-9 and TRBJ1-1; D is possibly TRBD1 (5 bases). Trimming removed 1 base from V and 6 bases from J, with 15 bases in between. The germline gives CDR1 SEHNR, CDR2 FQNEAQ (reference sequence). CDR3 size: 15 residues. CDR3 DNA sequence: TGTGCCAGCAGCTTAGTAATATCGAGGGGATCTGAAGCTTTCTTT. As protein: CASSLVISRGSEAFF. Full variable domain (outside the CDR3, taken from reference TRBV7-9 and TRBJ1-1): DTGVSQNPRHKITKRGQNVTFRCDPISEHNRLYWYRQTLGQGPEFLTYFQNEAQLEKSRLLSDRFSAERPKGSFSTLEIQRTEQGDSAMYLCASSLVISRGSEAFFGQGTRLTVV.

The V call is TRBV5-4, the J call TRBJ1-1; D might be TRBD1 (6 bases). CDR3 length equals 13 residues. Germline V gives CDR1 SGHNT, CDR2 YYREEE (reference sequence). V was shortened by 4 bases and J by 6 bases, with 13 bases between the two germline ends. The CDR3, as DNA: TGTGCCAGCAGCCCGGGGGGCGTCGCTGAAGCTTTCTTT. This sequence encodes CASSPGGVAEAFF.

The CDR3 DNA is TGTGCCAGTAGTCCCGGGACAGGTCCGAATTCACCCCTCCACTTT. As protein: CASSPGTGPNSPLHF. The chain combines TRBV19 with TRBJ1-6; TRBD1 matches at 8 bases. Trimming at V came to 5 bases and at J to 7 bases, leaving 7 bases not matched to a gene. This CDR3 comprises 15 residues. CDR1 is LNHDA, CDR2 SQIVND, per germline (reference sequence).

The chain recombines TRBV5-1 with TRBJ2-3; D is unresolved. The CDR3 contains 13 residues. The V end lost 0 bases, the J end lost 4 bases, and 6 bases lay between the germline ends. Germline assignment: CDR1 SGHRS and CDR2 YFSETQ. The DNA of the CDR3 is TGCGCCAGCAGCTTGGTTGAAGCAGATACGCAGTATTTT. Protein sequence: CASSLVEADTQYF.

The chain links TRBV19 to TRBJ2-7; D is unresolved. Germline lookup yields CDR1 LNHDA and CDR2 SQIVND (reference sequence). The CDR3 extends over 14 amino acids. Trimming stripped 9 bases from V and 1 base from J, with 16 bases between. The CDR3 coding sequence is TGTGCCAGCGCGCGGCGAGCAGAATCCTACGAGCAGTACTTC. Its translation is CASARRAESYEQYF.

This clone was seen more than once but under ten times. This chain links TRBV7-9 with TRBJ2-6, with unresolved D. Germline loops: CDR1 SEHNR, CDR2 FQNEAQ (reference sequence). Between the trimmed V and J ends, which lost 1 base and 2 bases, there was a span of 6 bases. This CDR3 has 15 residues. This chain's CDR3 is CASSLEGAGANVLTF. The CDR3, as DNA: TGTGCCAGCAGCTTAGAGGGTGCTGGGGCCAACGTCCTGACTTTC.

This clone turned up a few times. The V gene is TRBV29-1, the J gene TRBJ1-1, with D maybe TRBD1 (5 bases). Germline V CDR1 and CDR2: SQVTM, ANQGSEA. This CDR3 region has 13 residues. V lost 5 bases to trimming and J lost 7 bases, with 17 bases between them. The CDR3 here is CSVFTGRGLEAFF. The CDR3 DNA reads TGCAGCGTTTTCACTGGGAGGGGCCTTGAAGCTTTCTTT.

The V gene is TRBV9, the J gene TRBJ2-2, with 9 bases identical to TRBD2. After removal of 4 bases from V and 2 bases from J, the junction contained 6 bases not matched to a gene. The CDR3 sequence is 16 residues long. CDR1 and CDR2 (germline): SGDLS, YYNGEE. The CDR3 is CASSPGLAVNTGELFF. The CDR3 DNA reads TGTGCCAGCAGCCCGGGACTAGCTGTCAACACCGGGGAGCTGTTTTTT.

V is TRBV6-6 and J is TRBJ2-1; 8 bases are shared with TRBD2. The CDR3 runs 15 residues. V gave up 2 bases and J gave up 8 bases; unmatched junction bases: 8. The germline gives CDR1 MNHNY, CDR2 SVGAGI (reference sequence). CDR3: CASSYLTGGPDEQFF. For the CDR3, the DNA is TGTGCCAGCAGTTACCTCACGGGAGGGCCGGATGAGCAGTTCTTC.

This chain joins TRBV6-1 and TRBJ2-7; D is perhaps TRBD1 (6 bases). The ends were cut back, 4 bases at V and 7 bases at J, with 14 bases in the middle. Per the germline V gene, CDR1 is MNHNS and CDR2 is SASEGT. The CDR3 length is 13 residues. The DNA for the CDR3 is TGTGCCAGCAGTGTAGTGGCCAGGGGAGAGCAGTACTTC. Translation gives CASSVVARGEQYF.

The chain is built from TRBV27 and TRBJ1-6; D is ambiguous. The V and J ends lost 3 bases and 0 bases respectively, with 12 bases between them. Germline V gives CDR1 MNHEY, CDR2 SMNVEV (reference sequence). The CDR3 is 17 residues long. The CDR3 nucleotides read TGTGCCAGCAGTTTGACGGCACCGAGCTCCTATAATTCACCCCTCCACTTT. It specifies CASSLTAPSSYNSPLHF.

The chain has TRBV2 and TRBJ2-2; D is unclear. The CDR3 has 14 amino acids. Trimming took off 1 base at V and 8 bases at J, with 11 bases between the two ends. The germline gives CDR1 SNHLY, CDR2 FYNNEI. The DNA for the CDR3 is TGTGCCAGCAGTGAAGAGGCCATTCGAGGGGAGCTGTTTTTT. Translated, it gives CASSEEAIRGELFF.

The chain links TRBV18 to TRBJ1-4, with 10 bases lining up with TRBD1. Trimming at V came to 3 bases and at J to 8 bases, leaving 12 bases not matched to a gene. The CDR3 loop spans 17 amino acids. The germline gives CDR1 KGHSH, CDR2 LQKENI. This CDR3 reads CASSPVTGGISREKLFF. CDR3 nucleotide sequence: TGTGCCAGCTCACCCGTGACAGGGGGCATTTCGAGAGAAAAACTGTTTTTT.

V is TRBV6-5 and J is TRBJ1-5; no firm D call. V lost 0 bases and J 0 bases, leaving 9 bases between the germline ends. The CDR3 loop spans 16 amino acids. Germline V CDR1 and CDR2: MNHEY, SVGAGI. The CDR3 sequence is CASSYSSDFSNQPQHF. CDR3 bases: TGTGCCAGCAGTTACTCGTCAGATTTTAGCAATCAGCCCCAGCATTTT.

The chain employs TRBV7-9 and TRBJ1-4, with D perhaps matching TRBD1 (6 bases). From germline, CDR1 is SEHNR and CDR2 FQNEAQ (reference sequence). The CDR3 totals 16 residues. The V gene lost 5 bases and the J gene lost 6 bases, with 19 bases spanning the gap. The CDR3 is CASSQPYRESHEKLFF. The CDR3 region has the DNA TGTGCCAGCAGCCAACCATACAGGGAGTCTCATGAAAAACTGTTTTTT.

This clone was seen many times. The CDR3 reads CATSRAIQGSWGTGELFF. The DNA for the CDR3 is TGTGCCACCAGCAGAGCTATCCAGGGTTCCTGGGGGACCGGGGAGCTGTTTTTT. This rearrangement joins TRBV15 to TRBJ2-2; the D call may be TRBD1 or TRBD2 (5 bases each). The CDR3 extends over 18 amino acids. Germline CDR1 and CDR2: LNHNV and YYDKDF (reference sequence). V shed 1 base and J shed 5 bases, with 20 bases lying between them.

This chain links TRBV5-1 with TRBJ2-5; D perhaps matches TRBD1 (6 bases). CDR3 length: 15 residues. V was shortened by 4 bases and J by 4 bases, with 17 bases between the two germline ends. Germline CDR1 and CDR2: SGHRS and YFSETQ. CDR3 DNA sequence: TGCGCCAGCAGCCTAGGACAGCCGGGGTTAGAGACCCAGTACTTC. Protein: CASSLGQPGLETQYF.

The chain joins TRBV4-1 to TRBJ2-3; 8 positions match TRBD2. CDR1 is MGHRA, CDR2 YSYEKL, per germline. V shed 1 base and J 6 bases; nucleotides not matched to a gene: 12. CDR3 size: 17 residues. This chain's CDR3 is CASSQGFGGLAGDTQYF. DNA of the CDR3: TGCGCCAGCAGCCAAGGTTTTGGTGGGCTAGCGGGCGATACGCAGTATTTT.

The chain carries TRBV11-3 and TRBJ1-4; no definite D call. Deletions cut 7 bases from V and 3 bases from J, with 9 bases between. This CDR3 spans 13 amino acids. In germline, CDR1 is SGHNT, CDR2 YENEEA. The CDR3 nucleotides read TGTGCCAGCACGACCAGCGCTAATGAAAAACTGTTTTTT. This sequence encodes CASTTSANEKLFF.

CDR3 amino acids: CASSYRDTEAFF. CDR3 in DNA: TGTGCCAGCTCCTACAGGGATACTGAAGCTTTCTTT. The J gene is TRBJ1-1, the V gene TRBV21-1; the table's TRBD1 call for D was not verified on the DNA. TRBV21-1 is designated a pseudogene. This CDR3 is built from 12 residues.

The rearrangement links TRBV2 to TRBJ2-5; perhaps TRBD1 as D (6 bases). The ends were cut back, 4 bases at V and 2 bases at J, with 8 bases in the middle. Looked up from germline, CDR1 is SNHLY and CDR2 is FYNNEI. The CDR3 has 13 residues. This CDR3 is CASSGGQQETQYF. In DNA, the CDR3 is TGTGCCAGCAGTGGCGGACAGCAAGAGACCCAGTACTTC.

V usage is TRBV11-1 and J usage is TRBJ2-7; the D is unclear. Germline V gives CDR1 SGHAT, CDR2 FQDESV (reference sequence). Trimming removed 5 bases at V and 7 bases at J, with 12 bases between. The CDR3 has 12 residues. CDR3 residues: CASSQAISEQYF. The CDR3 DNA sequence: TGTGCCAGCAGCCAGGCGATTTCAGAGCAGTACTTC. Full variable domain (missing parts from reference TRBV11-1 and TRBJ2-7): EAEVAQSPRYKITEKSQAVAFWCDPISGHATLYWYRQILGQGPELLVQFQDESVVDDSQLPKDRFSAERLKGVDSTLKIQPAELGDSAMYLCASSQAISEQYFGPGTRLTVT.

The V gene is TRBV7-3, the J gene TRBJ1-6; D remains unclear. Germline CDR1 and CDR2: SGHTA and FQGTGA. The germline V and J ends were trimmed by 5 bases and 5 bases, with 7 bases remaining between them. The CDR3 is made up of 13 amino acids. The CDR3 loop reads CASSAADNSPLHF. CDR3 sequence (DNA): TGTGCCAGCAGCGCGGCAGATAATTCACCCCTCCACTTT.

The gene calls are TRBV18 and TRBJ2-5; 7 bases line up with TRBD1. The CDR3 is 14 residues long. V gave up 1 base and J gave up 2 bases; unmatched junction bases: 1. Germline CDR1 KGHSH, CDR2 LQKENI. DNA of the CDR3: TGTGCCAGCTCACCACGGACAGGTCAAGAGACCCAGTACTTC. It yields the protein CASSPRTGQETQYF.

This chain links TRBV15 with TRBJ1-4, with a possible D match to TRBD1 (6 bases). The length of the CDR3 is 15 residues. The germline V gene encodes CDR1 LNHNV and CDR2 YYDKDF (reference sequence). Trimming shortened V by 5 bases and J by 2 bases, and 12 bases separated the two germline ends. The CDR3, as DNA: TGTGCCACCAGCGCAGGGGATCCCACTAATGAAAAACTGTTTTTT. This translates into CATSAGDPTNEKLFF.